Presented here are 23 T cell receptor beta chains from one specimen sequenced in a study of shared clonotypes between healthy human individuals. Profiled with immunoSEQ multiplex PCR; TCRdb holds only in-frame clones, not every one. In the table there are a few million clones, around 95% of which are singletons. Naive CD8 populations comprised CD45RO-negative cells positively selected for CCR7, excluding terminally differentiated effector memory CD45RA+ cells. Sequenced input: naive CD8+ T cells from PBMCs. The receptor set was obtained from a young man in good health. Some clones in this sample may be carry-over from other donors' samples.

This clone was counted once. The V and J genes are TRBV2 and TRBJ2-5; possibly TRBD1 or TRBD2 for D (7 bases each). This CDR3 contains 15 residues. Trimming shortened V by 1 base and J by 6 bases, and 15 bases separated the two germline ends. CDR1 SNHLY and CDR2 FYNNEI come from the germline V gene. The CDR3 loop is CASSEVQGGYQTQYF. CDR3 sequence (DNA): TGTGCCAGCAGTGAAGTTCAGGGGGGGTACCAGACCCAGTACTTC.

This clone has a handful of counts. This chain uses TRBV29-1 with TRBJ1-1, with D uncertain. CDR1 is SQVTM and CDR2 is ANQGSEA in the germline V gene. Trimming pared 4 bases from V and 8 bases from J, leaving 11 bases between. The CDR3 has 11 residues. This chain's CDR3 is CSVVDWSEAFF. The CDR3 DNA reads TGCAGCGTTGTTGATTGGTCCGAAGCTTTCTTT.

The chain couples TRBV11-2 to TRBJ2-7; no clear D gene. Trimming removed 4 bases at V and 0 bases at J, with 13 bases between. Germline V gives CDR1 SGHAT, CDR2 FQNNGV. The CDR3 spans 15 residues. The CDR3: CASSSWPENSYEQYF. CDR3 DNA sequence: TGTGCCAGCAGCTCATGGCCGGAAAACTCCTACGAGCAGTACTTC. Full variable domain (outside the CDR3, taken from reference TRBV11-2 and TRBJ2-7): EAGVAQSPRYKIIEKRQSVAFWCNPISGHATLYWYQQILGQGPKLLIQFQNNGVVDDSQLPKDRFSAERLKGVDSTLKIQPAKLEDSAVYLCASSSWPENSYEQYFGPGTRLTVT.

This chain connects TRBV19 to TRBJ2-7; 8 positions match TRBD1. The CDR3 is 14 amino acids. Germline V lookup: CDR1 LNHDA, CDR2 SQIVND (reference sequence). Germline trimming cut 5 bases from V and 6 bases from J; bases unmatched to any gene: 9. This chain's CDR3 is CASSPGQGWFEQYF. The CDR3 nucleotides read TGTGCCAGTAGTCCAGGACAGGGTTGGTTCGAGCAGTACTTC.

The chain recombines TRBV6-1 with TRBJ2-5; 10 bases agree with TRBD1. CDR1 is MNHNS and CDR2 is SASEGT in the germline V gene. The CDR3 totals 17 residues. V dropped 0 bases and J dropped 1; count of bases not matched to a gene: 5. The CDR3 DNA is TGTGCCAGCAGTGAAGCAATGACAGGGGGCCGCCAAGAGACCCAGTACTTC. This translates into CASSEAMTGGRQETQYF.

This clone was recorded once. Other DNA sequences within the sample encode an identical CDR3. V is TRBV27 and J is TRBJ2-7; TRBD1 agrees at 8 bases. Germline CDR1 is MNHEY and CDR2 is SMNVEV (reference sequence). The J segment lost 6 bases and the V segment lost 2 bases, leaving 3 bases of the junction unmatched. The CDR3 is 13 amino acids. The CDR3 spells CASSLLTGGEQYF. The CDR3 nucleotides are TGTGCCAGCAGTTTACTAACAGGGGGCGAGCAGTACTTC.

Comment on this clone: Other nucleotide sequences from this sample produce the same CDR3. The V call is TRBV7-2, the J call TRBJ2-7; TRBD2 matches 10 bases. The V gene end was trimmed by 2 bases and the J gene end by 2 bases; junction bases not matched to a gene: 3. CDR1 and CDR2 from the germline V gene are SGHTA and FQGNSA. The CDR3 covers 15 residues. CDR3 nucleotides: TGTGCCAGCAGCTTACTAGCGGGAGCCCCCTACGAGCAGTACTTC. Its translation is CASSLLAGAPYEQYF.

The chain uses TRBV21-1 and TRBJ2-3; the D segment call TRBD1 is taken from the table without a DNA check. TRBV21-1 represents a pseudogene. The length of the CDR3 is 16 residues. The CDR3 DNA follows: TGTGCCAGCAGCAACCTCCGGGACAAACGCACAGATACGCAGTATTTT. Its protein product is CASSNLRDKRTDTQYF.

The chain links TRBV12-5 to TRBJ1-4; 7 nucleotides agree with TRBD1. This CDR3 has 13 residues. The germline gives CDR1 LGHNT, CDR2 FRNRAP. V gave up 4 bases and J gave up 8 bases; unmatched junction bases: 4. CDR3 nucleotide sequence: TGTGCTAGTGGTTCCACGGACAGGGAAAAACTGTTTTTT. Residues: CASGSTDREKLFF. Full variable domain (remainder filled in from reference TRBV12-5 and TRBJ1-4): DARVTQTPRHKVTEMGQEVTMRCQPILGHNTVFWYRQTMMQGLELLAYFRNRAPLDDSGMPKDRFSAEMPDATLATLKIQPSEPRDSAVYFCASGSTDREKLFFGSGTQLSVL.

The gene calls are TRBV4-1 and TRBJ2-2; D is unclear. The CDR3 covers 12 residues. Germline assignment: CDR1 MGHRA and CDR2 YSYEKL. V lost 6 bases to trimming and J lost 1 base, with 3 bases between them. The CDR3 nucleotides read TGCGCCAGCAGGAAGAACACCGGGGAGCTGTTTTTT. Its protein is CASRKNTGELFF.

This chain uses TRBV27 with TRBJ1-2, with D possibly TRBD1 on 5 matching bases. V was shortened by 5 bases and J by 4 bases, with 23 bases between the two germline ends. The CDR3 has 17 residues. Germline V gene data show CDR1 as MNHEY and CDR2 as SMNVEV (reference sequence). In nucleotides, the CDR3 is TGTGCCAGCAGTGTCACAACCGGGACCTCCGGGGCCTATGGCTACACCTTC. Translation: CASSVTTGTSGAYGYTF.

The CDR3 DNA reads as TGTGCCAGCAGCTCGGGACTAGCGGGAGACGAGCAGTACTTC. Translating it yields CASSSGLAGDEQYF. The rearrangement joins TRBV5-4 to TRBJ2-7, with 14 nucleotides matching TRBD2. Germline V gene lookup returns CDR1 SGHNT and CDR2 YYREEE (reference sequence). The CDR3 contains 14 residues. The V segment lost 3 bases and the J segment 5 bases; nucleotides outside the gene matches: 1.

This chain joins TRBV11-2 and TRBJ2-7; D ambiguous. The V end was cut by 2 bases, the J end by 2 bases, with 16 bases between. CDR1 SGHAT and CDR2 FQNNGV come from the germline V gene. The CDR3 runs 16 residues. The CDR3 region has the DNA TGTGCCAGCAGCTTACCCCATCTAGAGATTGCCTACGAGCAGTACTTC. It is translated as CASSLPHLEIAYEQYF.

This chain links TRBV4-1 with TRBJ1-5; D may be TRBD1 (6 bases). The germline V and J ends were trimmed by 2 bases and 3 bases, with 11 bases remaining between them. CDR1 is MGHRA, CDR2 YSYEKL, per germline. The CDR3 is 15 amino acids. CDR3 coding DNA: TGCGCCAGCAGCCAACTTACAGGGCTCAATCAGCCCCAGCATTTT. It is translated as CASSQLTGLNQPQHF.

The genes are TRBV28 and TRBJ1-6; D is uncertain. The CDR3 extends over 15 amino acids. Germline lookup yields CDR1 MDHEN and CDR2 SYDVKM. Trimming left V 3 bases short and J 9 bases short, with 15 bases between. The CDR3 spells CASSLEAPGGSPLHF. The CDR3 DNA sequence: TGTGCCAGCAGTTTGGAGGCTCCCGGTGGTTCACCCCTCCACTTT.

The DNA of the CDR3 is TGTGCCAGCAGCCATTTGTCATCGAGGGAGAGAGCCTACAATGAGCAGTTCTTC. Translating it yields CASSHLSSRERAYNEQFF. The J gene is TRBJ2-1, the V gene TRBV13; D possibly corresponds to TRBD2 (5 bases). Per germline, CDR1 PRHDT and CDR2 FYEKMQ (reference sequence). There are 18 residues in the CDR3. V lost 5 bases and J 2 bases, leaving 22 bases between the germline ends. Based on the CDR3 plus reference TRBV13 and TRBJ2-1, the full variable domain is AAGVIQSPRHLIKEKRETATLKCYPIPRHDTVYWYQQGPGQDPQFLISFYEKMQSDKGSIPDRFSAQQFSDYHSELNMSSLELGDSALYFCASSHLSSRERAYNEQFFGPGTRLTVL.

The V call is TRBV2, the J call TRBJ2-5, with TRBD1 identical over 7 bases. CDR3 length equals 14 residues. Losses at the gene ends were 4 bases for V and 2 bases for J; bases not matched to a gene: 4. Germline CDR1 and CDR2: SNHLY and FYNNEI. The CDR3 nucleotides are TGTGCCAGCAGTGGACAGGGATCTCAAGAGACCCAGTACTTC. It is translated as CASSGQGSQETQYF.

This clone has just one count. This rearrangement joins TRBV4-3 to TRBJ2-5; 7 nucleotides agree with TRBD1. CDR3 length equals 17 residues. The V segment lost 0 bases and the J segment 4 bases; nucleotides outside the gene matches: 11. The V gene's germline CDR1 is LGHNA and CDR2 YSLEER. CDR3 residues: CASSQDRGWSGGETQYF. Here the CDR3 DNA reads TGCGCCAGCAGCCAAGATAGAGGGTGGTCAGGGGGAGAGACCCAGTACTTC.

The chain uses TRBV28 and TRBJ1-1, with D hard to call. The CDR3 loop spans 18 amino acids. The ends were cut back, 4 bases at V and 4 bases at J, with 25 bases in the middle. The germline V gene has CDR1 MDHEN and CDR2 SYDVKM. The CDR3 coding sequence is TGTGCCAGCAGTTCAGCCCGTACGCCCAAGACGGGTCGCACTGAAGCTTTCTTT. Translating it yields CASSSARTPKTGRTEAFF.

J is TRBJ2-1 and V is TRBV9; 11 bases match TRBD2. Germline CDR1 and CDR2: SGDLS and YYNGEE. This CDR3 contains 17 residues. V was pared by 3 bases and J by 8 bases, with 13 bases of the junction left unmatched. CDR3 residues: CASSASRGTSGSYEQFF. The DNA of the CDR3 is TGTGCCAGCAGCGCTTCGAGAGGTACTAGCGGGAGCTATGAGCAGTTCTTC.

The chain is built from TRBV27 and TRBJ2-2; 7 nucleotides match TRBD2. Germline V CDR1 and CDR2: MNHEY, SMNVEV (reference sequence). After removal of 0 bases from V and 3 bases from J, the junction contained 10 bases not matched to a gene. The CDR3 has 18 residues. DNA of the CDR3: TGTGCCAGCAGTTTATCTTGGGACTACCTACGGGACACCGGGGAGCTGTTTTTT. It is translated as CASSLSWDYLRDTGELFF.

DNA of the CDR3: TGTGCCAGCAGCACCTCGTGGAGTTTCTACGAGCAGTACTTC. Amino acids: CASSTSWSFYEQYF. This chain uses TRBV28 with TRBJ2-7; D is unclear. The CDR3 extends over 14 amino acids. The germline V gene encodes CDR1 MDHEN and CDR2 SYDVKM. V lost 6 bases to trimming and J lost 3 bases, with 15 bases between them.

The CDR3 coding sequence is TGTGCCACCCTGTTTTTGTCGGGACTAGTTGGTCTGGAGTCCTACAATGAGCAGTTCTTC. Its protein product is CATLFLSGLVGLESYNEQFF. J is TRBJ2-1 and V is TRBV28; 8 nucleotides align to TRBD2. V was pared by 10 bases and J by 1 base, with 24 bases of the junction left unmatched. The germline CDR1 and CDR2 sequences are MDHEN and SYDVKM. The CDR3 sequence is 20 residues long.